One sample yielded the 24 T cell receptor beta chains listed below, sequenced in a study of Graves' ophthalmopathy and Graves' hyperthyroidism. Amplification targeted the TCR beta CDR3 regions, with RNA transcripts as the source material. HTBI primers primed a first-round RT-PCR, and a second-round multiplex PCR followed. From the multiplex PCR reads, TCRdb called clonotypes with MiXCR, one entry per CDR3 protein. The sample consists of about 210,000 distinct CDR3 sequences, around 30% of them appearing once. Sample: peripheral blood. The receptor set was obtained from a man in his fifties with Graves' ophthalmopathy.

The table lists this clonotype with many counts. The rearrangement uses TRBV27 and TRBJ1-2; the match to TRBD1 covers 10 bases. The CDR3 runs 13 residues. Germline CDR1 reads MNHEY; CDR2 reads SMNVEV (reference sequence). V lost 7 bases and J lost 14; bases outside the gene matches: 13. CDR3 sequence: CASTKGDRGTKTF. The CDR3 DNA follows: TGTGCCAGCACCAAGGGGGACAGGGGAACCAAAACCTTC.

This clonotype was observed at least ten times. The gene calls are TRBV20-1 and TRBJ2-7, with D tentatively TRBD1 (6 bases). Between the trimmed V and J ends, which lost 2 bases and 4 bases, there was a span of 9 bases. CDR1 and CDR2 (germline): DFQATT, SNEGSKA (reference sequence). The CDR3 consists of 12 residues. The CDR3 protein is CSARLTGYEQYF. DNA for the CDR3: TGCAGTGCTAGACTTACAGGGTACGAGCAGTACTTC.

At least ten counts were recorded for this clonotype. The chain has TRBV5-1 and TRBJ2-7; D is undetermined. V was shortened by 3 bases and J by 0 bases, with 7 bases between the two germline ends. The V gene's germline CDR1 is SGHRS and CDR2 YFSETQ. The CDR3 loop spans 13 amino acids. The CDR3 is CASSSGISYEQYF. Written as DNA, the CDR3 is TGCGCCAGCAGCTCCGGCATCTCCTACGAGCAGTACTTC.

This clonotype was picked up many times. V gene TRBV25-1 combines with J gene TRBJ2-7; D gene ambiguous. CDR1 is MGHDK, CDR2 SYGVNS, per germline. CDR3 length equals 15 residues. V was cut by 4 bases and J by 0 bases, with 13 bases left in between. CDR3 nucleotides: TGTGCCAGCAGTGTTACCGAACTGAGCTCCTACGAGCAGTACTTC. Encoded protein: CASSVTELSSYEQYF.

The genes are TRBV12-3 or TRBV12-4 and TRBJ1-5, with a tentative D call TRBD1 (6 bases). Trimming left V 5 bases short and J 7 bases short, with 15 bases between. The CDR3 has 14 residues. CDR3 sequence (DNA): TGTGCCAGCAGTCTCTACAGGGTAGGGCAGCCCCAGCATTTT. It specifies CASSLYRVGQPQHF.

This clonotype was detected many times. The chain joins TRBV12-3 or TRBV12-4 to TRBJ2-7; the match to TRBD2 covers 7 bases. The V segment lost 7 bases and the J segment 6 bases; nucleotides outside the gene matches: 6. CDR3 size: 12 residues. Written as DNA, the CDR3 is TGTGCCAGCACCTCTTCGGGAGGCGAGCAGTACTTC. This gives the protein CASTSSGGEQYF.

This chain joins TRBV5-1 and TRBJ2-2; 10 positions match TRBD2. The CDR3 is 16 residues long. The V gene end was trimmed by 0 bases and the J gene end by 3 bases; junction bases not matched to a gene: 2. CDR1 and CDR2 from the germline V gene are SGHRS and YFSETQ. CDR3 in DNA: TGCGCCAGCAGCTTGGCCGGGACTAGCGACACCGGGGAGCTGTTTTTT. It specifies CASSLAGTSDTGELFF.

Ten or more counts support this clonotype. This chain joins TRBV5-1 and TRBJ2-5, with 9 bases matching TRBD2. Per germline, CDR1 SGHRS and CDR2 YFSETQ. The CDR3 extends over 15 amino acids. The V gene end was trimmed by 2 bases and the J gene end by 5 bases; junction bases not matched to a gene: 7. In DNA form, the CDR3 reads TGCGCCAGCAGCTTAAGCGGGACTAGCATGGAGACCCAGTACTTC. The encoded protein is CASSLSGTSMETQYF.

This clonotype was detected only once. The CDR3 DNA reads TGTGCCAGCACGGTGCGCGAGAGATCTGGAAACACCATATATTTT. Translating gives CASTVRERSGNTIYF. The rearrangement links TRBV6-2 or TRBV6-3 to TRBJ1-3; D uncertain. The CDR3 is made up of 15 amino acids. V lost 7 bases and J 1 base, leaving 14 bases between the germline ends. Germline values: CDR1 MNHEY, CDR2 SVGEGT.

This clonotype has only a few counts. The chain couples TRBV29-1 to TRBJ1-5; 9 bases fit TRBD1. Germline V gives CDR1 SQVTM, CDR2 ANQGSEA. V shed 6 bases and J 5 bases; nucleotides not matched to a gene: 5. The CDR3 runs 13 residues. CDR3 in amino acids: CSVRTGVDQPQHF. CDR3 coding DNA: TGCAGCGTGCGGACAGGGGTGGATCAGCCCCAGCATTTT.

The chain employs TRBV12-3 or TRBV12-4 and TRBJ1-1; 9 bases line up with TRBD1. The CDR3 totals 20 residues. V shed 2 bases and J 5 bases; nucleotides not matched to a gene: 21. The CDR3 nucleotides read TGTGCCAGCAGTTTAATGGAAAAATTATCCGGGACAGGGAGAGGAACTGAAGCTTTCTTT. The encoded protein is CASSLMEKLSGTGRGTEAFF.

The V and J genes are TRBV6-1 and TRBJ1-2, with 10 bases identical to TRBD1. CDR3 length: 15 amino acids. Germline V gene data show CDR1 as MNHNS and CDR2 as SASEGT. V gave up 6 bases and J gave up 6 bases; unmatched junction bases: 10. Here the CDR3 DNA reads TGTGCCAGCAGAGACCCGACAGGGGGCGGGAATGGCTACACCTTC. It codes for CASRDPTGGGNGYTF.

This clonotype was seen a few times. The chain couples TRBV27 to TRBJ1-2; TRBD1 might be the D (5 bases). The V end was cut by 1 base, the J end by 0 bases, with 12 bases between. This CDR3 spans 16 amino acids. The germline CDR1 and CDR2 sequences are MNHEY and SMNVEV (reference sequence). The CDR3 coding sequence is TGTGCCAGCAGTTTATACCAGGGAGGGACTAACTATGGCTACACCTTC. This encodes CASSLYQGGTNYGYTF.

This clonotype was picked up many times. This sequence joins TRBV28 and TRBJ2-5; D call uncertain. Germline V gene lookup returns CDR1 MDHEN and CDR2 SYDVKM. V lost 8 bases, J lost 1 base, and 8 bases lay in between. The CDR3 length is 12 residues. The CDR3 nucleotides are TGTGCCAGCGGCCAGATCCAAGAGACCCAGTACTTC. This gives the protein CASGQIQETQYF.

This clonotype has just a few counts. V usage is TRBV12-3 or TRBV12-4 and J usage is TRBJ2-5; tentative D call: TRBD1 (6 bases). CDR3 length equals 13 residues. Trimming stripped 5 bases from V and 7 bases from J, with 14 bases between. CDR3 coding DNA: TGTGCCAGCAGTCCACAGGGCTTTGGGACCCAGTACTTC. Translation gives CASSPQGFGTQYF.

This clonotype has ten or more counts. The chain combines TRBV27 with TRBJ1-1; possibly TRBD1 for D (6 bases). Germline CDR1 and CDR2: MNHEY and SMNVEV (reference sequence). The V and J ends lost 5 bases and 1 base respectively, with 17 bases between them. The CDR3 totals 16 residues. CDR3 DNA sequence: TGTGCCAGCAGTATCCACAGGGTAGACTGGAACACTGAAGCTTTCTTT. Translated: CASSIHRVDWNTEAFF.

In its sample, this clonotype was seen many times. The genes are TRBV7-6 and TRBJ2-7, with 9 bases matching TRBD1. Germline V gene lookup returns CDR1 SGHVS and CDR2 FNYEAQ. CDR3 size: 14 residues. The J segment lost 6 bases and the V segment lost 5 bases, leaving 8 bases of the junction unmatched. The DNA of the CDR3 is TGTGCCAGCAGCAACCGGGACAGGGTAAGCGAGCAGTACTTC. It is translated as CASSNRDRVSEQYF.

This clonotype came up many times. The rearrangement uses TRBV20-1 and TRBJ1-6, with TRBD1 matching 7 bases. The CDR3 extends over 14 amino acids. Germline V gene sequence: CDR1 DFQATT, CDR2 SNEGSKA (reference sequence). V lost 4 bases, J lost 5 bases, and 5 bases stayed unmatched. The CDR3: CSATPTGHNSPLHF. CDR3 DNA sequence: TGCAGTGCTACCCCGACAGGGCATAATTCACCCCTCCACTTT.

A few counts support this clonotype. The chain employs TRBV3-1 and TRBJ2-4; D is possibly TRBD1 or TRBD2 (5 bases each). The CDR3 consists of 17 residues. CDR1 is LGHDT and CDR2 is YNNKEL in the germline V gene (reference sequence). V was clipped by 1 base and J by 1 base, with 14 bases between them. In DNA form, the CDR3 reads TGTGCCAGCAGCCAAGGGGACCTCCTGGGGGCCAAAAACATTCAGTACTTC. Its protein is CASSQGDLLGAKNIQYF.

This clonotype was seen ten or more times. V and J are TRBV7-2 and TRBJ2-7; the D gene could be TRBD1 or TRBD2 (6 bases each). V was clipped by 5 bases and J by 4 bases, with 15 bases between them. Germline values: CDR1 SGHTA, CDR2 FQGNSA. The CDR3 is 14 amino acids. CDR3 coding DNA: TGTGCCAGCAGCCTAGGGGGGAGTGGTTACGAGCAGTACTTC. Translation gives CASSLGGSGYEQYF.

The rearrangement links TRBV6-2 or TRBV6-3 to TRBJ2-7, with 8 bases matching TRBD1. The J segment lost 12 bases and the V segment lost 6 bases, leaving 10 bases of the junction unmatched. The CDR3 spans 12 residues. Looked up from germline, CDR1 is MNHEY and CDR2 is SVGEGT. As DNA, the CDR3 is TGTGCCAGCAGGACGCAGGGGGCCGTCTCGTACTTC. Translation gives CASRTQGAVSYF.

The genes are TRBV7-9 and TRBJ2-5; 9 nucleotides match TRBD1. CDR1 SEHNR and CDR2 FQNEAQ come from the germline V gene (reference sequence). V dropped 6 bases and J dropped 4; count of bases not matched to a gene: 6. The CDR3 contains 14 residues. The CDR3, as DNA: TGTGCCAGCAGTTATCTGGGACAGGGAGAGACCCAGTACTTC. This codes for CASSYLGQGETQYF.

The chain links TRBV6-1 to TRBJ2-7; 10 positions match TRBD2. V lost 5 bases, J lost 1 base, and 11 bases stayed unmatched. The CDR3 runs to 17 residues. CDR1 and CDR2 from the germline V gene are MNHNS and SASEGT. The CDR3 here is CASSKEGVAGGSYEQYF. The CDR3 nucleotides read TGTGCCAGCAGTAAAGAAGGGGTAGCGGGAGGATCCTACGAGCAGTACTTC.

In its sample, this clonotype was seen many times. The genes are TRBV15 and TRBJ2-7, with D possibly being TRBD2 (6 bases). Trimming cost V 1 base and J 3 bases, with 13 bases left between them. From germline, CDR1 is LNHNV and CDR2 YYDKDF (reference sequence). This CDR3 spans 15 amino acids. The CDR3: CATSRVWLGGYEQYF. CDR3 nucleotide sequence: TGTGCCACCAGCAGAGTGTGGCTGGGGGGCTACGAGCAGTACTTC.